The clone carrying this T cell receptor (beta chain) was seen at least ten times. Its cognate antigen is unknown. In building TCR beta libraries, iRepertoire HTBI primers were used together with Arm-PCR of CDR3 regions. TCRdb used MiXCR to reprocess the multiplex PCR reads, holding one entry per CDR3 protein. The data hold some 470,000 distinct CDR3 sequences, with roughly 21% observed a single time. Time point meaning: persistent/refractory GD, antithyroid drugs over 5 years with positive TRAb. The authors made the TCR library using RNA they extracted from PBMCs. Graves' disease diagnoses used American Thyroid Association guidelines. Patients of an endocrinology department in Xi'an, China, were included. The record originates from a study of regulatory T cells in long-lasting Graves disease. Study context: Persistent Graves' disease required over 5 years of antithyroid drugs and positive TSH receptor antibodies. Overall study findings and caveats: Few sampled subjects may have lowered accuracy.

Germline V lookup: CDR1 DFQATT, CDR2 SNEGSKA (reference sequence). The CDR3 is made up of 13 amino acids. The V end lost 0 bases, the J end lost 10 bases, and 15 bases lay between the germline ends. V and J are TRBV20-1 and TRBJ1-1; maybe TRBD1 (5 bases). The sequence was obtained from a female donor with Graves disease. This material consisted of peripheral blood mononuclear cells (PBMCs), taken when the disease was refractory, from a patient treated with antithyroid drugs. The chain's CDR3 is CSAREGGEALAFF. DNA of the CDR3: TGCAGTGCTAGAGAGGGGGGGGAGGCGTTAGCTTTCTTT.